The 15 T cell receptor beta chains presented below share a single source sample, sequenced in a study of blood T cell repertoires in COVID-19. The assay was immunoSEQ multiplex PCR, and TCRdb's table has in-frame clones only and misses some. The table lists about 150,000 clones, over 75% of them singletons. The material sequenced was peripheral blood. Every receptor here comes from a man between 18 and 35 years old with COVID-19, enrolled during active disease.

The CDR3 protein is CASSSRGLTPGELFF. The CDR3 DNA sequence: TGTGCCAGCAGCTCCAGGGGGCTAACACCCGGGGAGCTGTTTTTT. The chain employs TRBV7-2 and TRBJ2-2; 8 nucleotides line up with TRBD1. The germline gives CDR1 SGHTA, CDR2 FQGNSA. The CDR3 sequence is 15 residues long. The J segment lost 6 bases and the V segment lost 4 bases, leaving 7 bases of the junction unmatched.

This clone showed up just a few times. The V and J genes are TRBV28 and TRBJ2-6; 7 positions match TRBD1. CDR3 length: 16 residues. The germline V gene has CDR1 MDHEN and CDR2 SYDVKM. The V and J ends lost 6 bases and 0 bases, in that order; junction bases with no gene match: 5. The CDR3 DNA sequence: TGTGCCAGCAGCCAGGGACAGCTCTCTGGGGCCAACGTCCTGACTTTC. Translation: CASSQGQLSGANVLTF.

The genes are TRBV28 and TRBJ1-5, with D possibly matching TRBD1 (5 bases). Germline assignment: CDR1 MDHEN and CDR2 SYDVKM. This CDR3 contains 13 residues. V dropped 8 bases and J dropped 0 bases, with 8 bases sitting between them. In nucleotides, the CDR3 is TGTGCCAGCGGGGCACTTAGCAATCAGCCCCAGCATTTT. It translates to CASGALSNQPQHF.

This clone is a singleton in its sample. The chain's CDR3 is CSVESGRGYGYTF. The CDR3, as DNA: TGCAGCGTTGAAAGTGGGAGGGGATATGGCTACACCTTC. The V gene is TRBV29-1, the J gene TRBJ1-2, with D maybe TRBD1 (5 bases). This CDR3 is built from 13 residues. The germline CDR1 and CDR2 sequences are SQVTM and ANQGSEA. With 2 bases removed from V and 5 bases from J, the gap between germline ends came to 12 bases.

The DNA for the CDR3 is TGTGCCAGCAGTGAAGCCCCCGTATTCGCACAGGGACTGAACACTGAAGCTTTCTTT. Its translation: CASSEAPVFAQGLNTEAFF. The rearrangement links TRBV2 to TRBJ1-1; possibly TRBD1 for D (6 bases). Trimming removed 0 bases at V and 0 bases at J, with 20 bases between. Looked up from germline, CDR1 is SNHLY and CDR2 is FYNNEI. The CDR3 runs 19 residues.

There are a few counts of this clone. Germline is not matched at one junction end, which may reflect a read error. V usage is TRBV28 and J usage is TRBJ2-7; D might be TRBD2 (6 bases). CDR1 is MDHEN and CDR2 is SYDVKM in the germline V gene. The CDR3 consists of 13 residues. This CDR3 reads CASSLGGSPFRNF. CDR3 coding DNA: TGTGCCAGCAGTTTGGGAGGCAGTCCCTTTCGGAACTTC.

This clone has a single count. This rearrangement joins TRBV3-1 (or the pseudogene TRBV3-2) to TRBJ2-7; maybe TRBD2 (5 bases). This CDR3 contains 14 residues. Trimming removed 3 bases from V and 6 bases from J, with 15 bases in between. CDR1 and CDR2 from the germline V gene are LGHDT and YNNKEL (reference sequence). The CDR3 DNA reads TGTGCCAGCAGCCAGGGCTACCAGGCGGGCGAGCAGTACTTC. Amino acid sequence: CASSQGYQAGEQYF.

The chain combines TRBV6-6 with TRBJ1-2; D may be TRBD1 (6 bases). Trimming removed 4 bases from V and 3 bases from J, with 15 bases in between. The length of the CDR3 is 15 residues. CDR1 and CDR2 from the germline V gene are MNHNY and SVGAGI (reference sequence). The CDR3 spells CASSSTGSAHYGYTF. The CDR3, as DNA: TGTGCCAGCAGTTCAACAGGGTCGGCTCACTATGGCTACACCTTC.

This sequence joins TRBV28 and TRBJ2-2; the D is unclear. This CDR3 spans 13 amino acids. Germline loops: CDR1 MDHEN, CDR2 SYDVKM. Deletions cut 3 bases from V and 6 bases from J, with 8 bases between. Written as DNA, the CDR3 is TGTGCCAGCAGTTTTAGCCCGGCCGGGGAGCTGTTTTTT. As protein: CASSFSPAGELFF.

The chain uses TRBV6-5 and TRBJ2-7; 9 nucleotides match TRBD2. V lost 6 bases, J lost 5 bases, and 5 bases stayed unmatched. CDR1 MNHEY and CDR2 SVGAGI come from the germline V gene. The CDR3 contains 13 residues. CDR3 coding DNA: TGTGCCAGCAGGGGTAGCGGGAGAGACGAGCAGTACTTC. This gives the protein CASRGSGRDEQYF.

J is TRBJ2-2 and V is TRBV27, with 8 bases that match TRBD1. This CDR3 spans 16 amino acids. The V gene end was trimmed by 6 bases and the J gene end by 3 bases; junction bases not matched to a gene: 9. Germline V gives CDR1 MNHEY, CDR2 SMNVEV (reference sequence). The CDR3 DNA sequence: TGTGCCAGCAGCTATCACCAGACAGGGGACACCGGGGAGCTGTTTTTT. It is translated as CASSYHQTGDTGELFF.

CDR3: CASSYRTGRSLNEQFF. The CDR3 DNA reads as TGTGCCAGCAGTTATCGGACAGGGAGGTCGTTGAATGAGCAGTTCTTC. The chain uses TRBV6-2 or TRBV6-3 and TRBJ2-1; 8 bases fit TRBD1. The V gene's germline CDR1 is MNHEY and CDR2 SVGEGT. The V segment lost 3 bases and the J segment 7 bases; nucleotides outside the gene matches: 11. The CDR3 runs to 16 residues.

The chain carries TRBV27 and TRBJ2-5; 9 bases are a match to TRBD1. After removal of 0 bases from V and 4 bases from J, the junction contained 6 bases not matched to a gene. CDR3 length equals 16 residues. The germline V gene encodes CDR1 MNHEY and CDR2 SMNVEV (reference sequence). The CDR3 DNA reads as TGTGCCAGCAGTTTATCGGTGGACAGGGGCAGAGAGACCCAGTACTTC. As protein: CASSLSVDRGRETQYF.

The chain couples TRBV9 to TRBJ2-1; 11 bases match TRBD2. V dropped 3 bases and J dropped 8; count of bases not matched to a gene: 10. The CDR3 covers 16 residues. The germline CDR1 and CDR2 sequences are SGDLS and YYNGEE. The CDR3 coding sequence is TGTGCCAGCAGCGCCCCTAGCGGGAGGATTGGCGATGAGCAGTTCTTC. Amino acids: CASSAPSGRIGDEQFF.

The chain carries TRBV13 and TRBJ2-7; 7 nucleotides align to TRBD1. Losses at the gene ends were 5 bases for V and 3 bases for J; bases not matched to a gene: 7. The germline V gene encodes CDR1 PRHDT and CDR2 FYEKMQ (reference sequence). The CDR3 is 14 amino acids. CDR3 coding DNA: TGTGCCAGCAGCCAACCGGGACAGAACTACGAGCAGTACTTC. This translates into CASSQPGQNYEQYF.